This T cell receptor beta chain emerged from a study of neoadjuvant anti-PD-1 for oral cavity cancer. Unmatched junction bases numbered 7, after V lost 5 bases and J lost 4 bases. CDR1 and CDR2 from the germline V gene are MDHEN and SYDVKM. The CDR3 consists of 15 residues. Documented time point: after neoadjuvant nivolumab, at surgical resection. Six replicates per PBMC sample, mostly from 480 ng of genomic DNA. Using immunoSEQ multiplex PCR, the repertoire was profiled, and TCRdb retains in-frame clones only, with some absent. This sample has 13,000 to 15,000 clones, with 65% to 80% found just once.

The sequence came from a person between 40 and 85 years old with oral cavity squamous cell carcinoma. The J gene is TRBJ2-2, the V gene TRBV28; TRBD2 aligns across 7 bases. Sequenced here: PBMCs, sampled after nivolumab (anti-PD-1) treatment. For the CDR3, the DNA is TGTGCCAGCAGTCGCGGGAGTCTGGGCACCGGGGAGCTGTTTTTT. Protein product: CASSRGSLGTGELFF.